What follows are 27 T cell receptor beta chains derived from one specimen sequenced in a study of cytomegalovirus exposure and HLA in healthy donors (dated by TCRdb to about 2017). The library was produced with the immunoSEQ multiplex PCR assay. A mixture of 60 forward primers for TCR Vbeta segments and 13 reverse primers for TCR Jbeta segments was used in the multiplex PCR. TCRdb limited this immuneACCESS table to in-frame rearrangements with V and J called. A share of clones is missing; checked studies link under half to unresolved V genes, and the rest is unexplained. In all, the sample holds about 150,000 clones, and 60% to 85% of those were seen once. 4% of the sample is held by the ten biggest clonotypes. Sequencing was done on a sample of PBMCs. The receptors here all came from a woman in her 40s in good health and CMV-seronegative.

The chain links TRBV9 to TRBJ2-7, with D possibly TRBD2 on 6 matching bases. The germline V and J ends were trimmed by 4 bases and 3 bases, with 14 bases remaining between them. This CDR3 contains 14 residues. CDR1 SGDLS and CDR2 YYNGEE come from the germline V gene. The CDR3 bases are TGTGCCAGCAGCTCGGGACTGAGGGGCTACGAGCAGTACTTC. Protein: CASSSGLRGYEQYF. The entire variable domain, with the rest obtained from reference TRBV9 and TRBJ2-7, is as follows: DSGVTQTPKHLITATGQRVTLRCSPRSGDLSVYWYQQSLDQGLQFLIQYYNGEERAKGNILERFSAQQFPDLHSELNLSSLELGDSALYFCASSSGLRGYEQYFGPGTRLTVT.

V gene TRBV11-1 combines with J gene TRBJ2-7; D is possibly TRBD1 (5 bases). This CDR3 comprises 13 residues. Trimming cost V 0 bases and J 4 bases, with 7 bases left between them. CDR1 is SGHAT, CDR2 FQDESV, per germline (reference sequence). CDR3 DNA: TGTGCCAGCAGCTTAGCGGGGCCGTACGAGCAGTACTTC. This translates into CASSLAGPYEQYF.

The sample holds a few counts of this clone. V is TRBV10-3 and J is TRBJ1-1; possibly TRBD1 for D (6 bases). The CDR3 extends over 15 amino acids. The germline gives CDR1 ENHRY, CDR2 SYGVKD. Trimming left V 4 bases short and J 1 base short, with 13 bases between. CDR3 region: CAISARGAENTEAFF. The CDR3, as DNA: TGTGCCATCAGTGCCAGGGGCGCTGAGAACACTGAAGCTTTCTTT.

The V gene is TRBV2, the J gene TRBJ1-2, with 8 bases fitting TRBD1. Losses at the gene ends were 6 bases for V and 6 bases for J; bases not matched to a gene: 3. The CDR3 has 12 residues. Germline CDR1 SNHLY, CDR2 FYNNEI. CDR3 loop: CASRQGADGYTF. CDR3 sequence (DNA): TGTGCCAGCAGGCAGGGGGCGGATGGCTACACCTTC.

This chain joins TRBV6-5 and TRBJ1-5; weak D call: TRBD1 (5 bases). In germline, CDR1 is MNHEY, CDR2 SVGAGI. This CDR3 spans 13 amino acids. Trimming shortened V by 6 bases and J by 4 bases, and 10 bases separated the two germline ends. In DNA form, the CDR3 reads TGTGCCAGCAGGTGGGGGGAAAATCAGCCCCAGCATTTT. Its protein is CASRWGENQPQHF.

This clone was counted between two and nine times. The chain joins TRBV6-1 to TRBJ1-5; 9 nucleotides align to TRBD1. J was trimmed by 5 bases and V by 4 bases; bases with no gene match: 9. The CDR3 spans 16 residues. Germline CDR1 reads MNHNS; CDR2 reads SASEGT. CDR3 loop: CASSVHRDREDQPQHF. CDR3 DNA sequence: TGTGCCAGCAGTGTCCACCGGGACAGGGAAGATCAGCCCCAGCATTTT.

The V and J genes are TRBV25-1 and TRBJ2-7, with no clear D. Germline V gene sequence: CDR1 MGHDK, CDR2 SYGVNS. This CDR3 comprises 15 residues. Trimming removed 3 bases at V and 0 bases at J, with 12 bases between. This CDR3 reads CASSDPQASSYEQYF. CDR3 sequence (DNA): TGTGCCAGCAGTGACCCGCAGGCGAGCTCCTACGAGCAGTACTTC.

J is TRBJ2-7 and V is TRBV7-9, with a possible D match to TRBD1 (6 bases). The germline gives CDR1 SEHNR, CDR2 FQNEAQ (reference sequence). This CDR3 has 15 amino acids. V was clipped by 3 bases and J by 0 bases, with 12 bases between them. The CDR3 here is CASSFVDRNSYEQYF. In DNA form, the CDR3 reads TGTGCCAGCAGCTTCGTCGACAGGAACTCCTACGAGCAGTACTTC.

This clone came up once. CDR3 sequence: CAIRSPGSRDEQYF. Here the CDR3 DNA reads TGTGCCATCAGATCCCCGGGGAGTCGCGACGAGCAGTACTTC. The chain joins TRBV6-1 to TRBJ2-7, with D possibly matching TRBD2 (5 bases). CDR3 length equals 14 residues. Trimming left V 10 bases short and J 5 bases short, with 21 bases between. Germline V CDR1 and CDR2: MNHNS, SASEGT.

The CDR3 DNA is TGTGCCAGCAGTTTGCAACCACAGGGGAGCACCGGGGAGCTGTTTTTT. Encoded protein: CASSLQPQGSTGELFF. The V call is TRBV6-5, the J call TRBJ2-2; 7 bases map to TRBD1. V dropped 4 bases and J dropped 4; count of bases not matched to a gene: 9. Germline CDR1 is MNHEY and CDR2 is SVGAGI. CDR3 size: 16 residues.

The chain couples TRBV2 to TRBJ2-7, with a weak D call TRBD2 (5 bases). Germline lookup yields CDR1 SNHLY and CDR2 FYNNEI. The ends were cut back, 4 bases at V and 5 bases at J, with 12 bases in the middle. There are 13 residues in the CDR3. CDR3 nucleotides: TGTGCCAGCAGTGGCCGGGGTAGAAACGAGCAGTACTTC. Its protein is CASSGRGRNEQYF.

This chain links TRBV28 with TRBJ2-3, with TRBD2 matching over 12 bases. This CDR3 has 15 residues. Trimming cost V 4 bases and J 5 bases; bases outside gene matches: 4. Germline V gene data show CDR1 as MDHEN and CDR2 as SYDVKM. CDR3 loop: CASSSLAGGIDTQYF. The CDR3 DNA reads TGTGCCAGCAGTTCACTAGCGGGAGGAATAGATACGCAGTATTTT.

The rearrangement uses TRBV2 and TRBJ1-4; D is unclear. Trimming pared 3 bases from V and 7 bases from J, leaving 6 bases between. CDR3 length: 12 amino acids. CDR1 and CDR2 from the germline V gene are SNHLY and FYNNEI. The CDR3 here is CASSDEVEKLFF. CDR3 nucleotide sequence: TGTGCCAGCAGTGACGAGGTTGAAAAACTGTTTTTT. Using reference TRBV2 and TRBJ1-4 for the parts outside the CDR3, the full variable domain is EPEVTQTPSHQVTQMGQEVILRCVPISNHLYFYWYRQILGQKVEFLVSFYNNEISEKSEIFDDQFSVERPDGSNFTLKIRSTKLEDSAMYFCASSDEVEKLFFGSGTQLSVL.

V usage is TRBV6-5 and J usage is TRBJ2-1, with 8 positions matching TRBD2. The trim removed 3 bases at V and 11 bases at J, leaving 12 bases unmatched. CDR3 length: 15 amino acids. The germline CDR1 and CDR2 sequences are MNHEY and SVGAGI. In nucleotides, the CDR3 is TGTGCCAGCAGTTATTCTAGCGGGTATCAGAGTAAGCAGTTCTTC. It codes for CASSYSSGYQSKQFF.

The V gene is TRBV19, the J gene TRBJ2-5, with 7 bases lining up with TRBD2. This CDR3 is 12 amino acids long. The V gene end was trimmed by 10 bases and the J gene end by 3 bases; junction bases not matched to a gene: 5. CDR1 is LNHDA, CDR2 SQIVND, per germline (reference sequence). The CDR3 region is CATGRGEETQYF. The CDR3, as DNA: TGTGCCACGGGCCGGGGGGAAGAGACCCAGTACTTC.

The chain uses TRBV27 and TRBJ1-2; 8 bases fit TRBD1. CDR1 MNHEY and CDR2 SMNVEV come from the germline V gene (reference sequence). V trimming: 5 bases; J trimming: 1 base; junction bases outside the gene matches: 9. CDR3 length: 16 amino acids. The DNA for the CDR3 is TGTGCCAGCAGTCCGTCAGACAGGGGTCGTAACTATGGCTACACCTTC. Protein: CASSPSDRGRNYGYTF.

The CDR3 bases are TGTGCCAGCAGTGTGGGGACAGGCTCCTACAATGAGCAGTTCTTC. Translated: CASSVGTGSYNEQFF. V gene TRBV2 combines with J gene TRBJ2-1; 8 bases are shared with TRBD1. Looked up from germline, CDR1 is SNHLY and CDR2 is FYNNEI. J gave up 0 bases and V 4 bases, and 2 bases lay outside the gene matches. The CDR3 length is 15 residues.

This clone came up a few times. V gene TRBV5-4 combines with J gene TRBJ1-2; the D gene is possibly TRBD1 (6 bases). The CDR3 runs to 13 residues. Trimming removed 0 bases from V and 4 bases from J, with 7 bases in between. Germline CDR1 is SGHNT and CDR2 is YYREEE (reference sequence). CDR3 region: CASSLDRVYGYTF. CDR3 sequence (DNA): TGTGCCAGCAGCTTGGACAGGGTCTATGGCTACACCTTC.

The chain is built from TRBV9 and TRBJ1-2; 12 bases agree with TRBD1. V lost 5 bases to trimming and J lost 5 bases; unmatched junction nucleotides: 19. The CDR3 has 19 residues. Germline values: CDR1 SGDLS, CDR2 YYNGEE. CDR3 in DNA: TGTGCCAGCAGTGGGACAGGGGGCTTCACCATCAACAGGCAATATGGCTACACCTTC. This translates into CASSGTGGFTINRQYGYTF.

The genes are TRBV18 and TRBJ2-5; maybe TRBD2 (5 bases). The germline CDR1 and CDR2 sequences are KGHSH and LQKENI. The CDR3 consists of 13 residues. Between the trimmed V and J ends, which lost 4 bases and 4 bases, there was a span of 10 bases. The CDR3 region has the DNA TGTGCCAGCTCACAGGACTCGGGAGAGACCCAGTACTTC. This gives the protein CASSQDSGETQYF.

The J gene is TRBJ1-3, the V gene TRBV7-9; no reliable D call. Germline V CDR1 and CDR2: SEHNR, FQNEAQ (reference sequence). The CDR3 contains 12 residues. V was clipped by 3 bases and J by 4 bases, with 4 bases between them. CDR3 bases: TGTGCCAGCAGCTTTCAAGGAAACACCATATATTTT. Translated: CASSFQGNTIYF.

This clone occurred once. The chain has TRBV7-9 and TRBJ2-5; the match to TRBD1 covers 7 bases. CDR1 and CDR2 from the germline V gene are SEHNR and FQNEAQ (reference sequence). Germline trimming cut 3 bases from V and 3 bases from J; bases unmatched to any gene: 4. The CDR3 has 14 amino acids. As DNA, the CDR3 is TGTGCCAGCAGCTTCGGGACAGACGAAGAGACCCAGTACTTC. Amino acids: CASSFGTDEETQYF.

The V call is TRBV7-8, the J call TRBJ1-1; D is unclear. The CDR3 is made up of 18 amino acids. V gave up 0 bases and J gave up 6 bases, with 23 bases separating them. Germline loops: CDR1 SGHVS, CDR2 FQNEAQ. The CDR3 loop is CASSLATSSGPSMAEAFF. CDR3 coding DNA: TGTGCCAGCAGCTTAGCAACGAGTAGCGGCCCGTCGATGGCTGAAGCTTTCTTT. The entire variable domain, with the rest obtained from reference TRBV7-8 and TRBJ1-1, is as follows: GAGVSQSPRYKVAKRGQDVALRCDPISGHVSLFWYQQALGQGPEFLTYFQNEAQLDKSGLPSDRFFAERPEGSVSTLKIQRTQQEDSAVYLCASSLATSSGPSMAEAFFGQGTRLTVV.

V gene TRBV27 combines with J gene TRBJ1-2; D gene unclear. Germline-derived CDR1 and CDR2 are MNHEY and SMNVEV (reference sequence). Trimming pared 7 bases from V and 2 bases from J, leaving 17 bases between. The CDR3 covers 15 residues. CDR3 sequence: CASKLATGLNYGYTF. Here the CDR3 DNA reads TGTGCCAGCAAACTTGCGACGGGTCTCAACTATGGCTACACCTTC.

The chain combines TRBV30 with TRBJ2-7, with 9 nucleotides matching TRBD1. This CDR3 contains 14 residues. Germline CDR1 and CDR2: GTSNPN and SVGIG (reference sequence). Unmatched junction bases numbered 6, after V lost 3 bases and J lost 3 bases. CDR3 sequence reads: CAWSKDRGIYEQYF. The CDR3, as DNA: TGTGCCTGGAGCAAGGACAGGGGAATCTACGAGCAGTACTTC.

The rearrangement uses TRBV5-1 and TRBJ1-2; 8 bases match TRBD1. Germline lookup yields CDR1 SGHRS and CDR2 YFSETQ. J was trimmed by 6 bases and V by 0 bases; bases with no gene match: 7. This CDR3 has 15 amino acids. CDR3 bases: TGCGCCAGCAGCTTGGAGGACAGGGTACTCCATGGCTACACCTTC. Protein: CASSLEDRVLHGYTF.

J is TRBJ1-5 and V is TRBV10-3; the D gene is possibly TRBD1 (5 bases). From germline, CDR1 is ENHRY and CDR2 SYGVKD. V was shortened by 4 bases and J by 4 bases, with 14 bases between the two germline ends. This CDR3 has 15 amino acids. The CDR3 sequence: CAISGGTVQNQPQHF. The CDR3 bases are TGTGCCATCAGTGGCGGGACGGTTCAGAATCAGCCCCAGCATTTT.